This T cell receptor beta chain emerged from a study of neoadjuvant anti-PD-1 for oral cavity cancer. With respect to this clone: Its specificity is unknown.

The time point was: after neoadjuvant nivolumab, at surgical resection. The method was immunoSEQ multiplex PCR; TCRdb's version includes in-frame clones alone and lacks a portion of them. The sample has about 15,000 clones, around 36% seen once. CDR1 and CDR2 (germline): GTSNPN, SVGIG (reference sequence). The V end lost 7 bases, the J end lost 5 bases, and 9 bases lay between the germline ends. The CDR3 runs 12 residues. Study-level points and caveats: Only three patients per response group were TCR-analyzed; validation needed.

This clonotype was obtained from a person aged 40-85 years with oral cavity squamous cell carcinoma. The sample in question was tumor tissue, obtained after nivolumab (anti-PD-1) treatment. The chain links TRBV30 to TRBJ1-6, with D possibly matching TRBD1 (6 bases). The CDR3, as DNA: TGTGCCTACGGGGACAATAATTCACCCCTCCACTTT. This codes for CAYGDNNSPLHF.